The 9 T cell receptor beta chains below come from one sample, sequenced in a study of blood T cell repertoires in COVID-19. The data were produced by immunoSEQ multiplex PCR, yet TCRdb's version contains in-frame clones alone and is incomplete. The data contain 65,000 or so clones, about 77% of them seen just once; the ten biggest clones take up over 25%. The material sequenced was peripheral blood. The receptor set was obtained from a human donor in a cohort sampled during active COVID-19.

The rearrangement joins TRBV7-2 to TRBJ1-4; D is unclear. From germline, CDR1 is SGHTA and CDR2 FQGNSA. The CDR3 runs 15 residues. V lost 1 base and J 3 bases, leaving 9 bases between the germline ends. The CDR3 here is CASSLGSSSNEKLFF. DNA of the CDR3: TGTGCCAGCAGCTTAGGCTCCAGTTCTAATGAAAAACTGTTTTTT.

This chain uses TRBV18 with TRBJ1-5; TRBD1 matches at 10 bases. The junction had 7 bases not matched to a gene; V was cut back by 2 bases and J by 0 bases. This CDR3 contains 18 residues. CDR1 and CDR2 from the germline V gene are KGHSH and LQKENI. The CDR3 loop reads CASSPAGTGDYSNQPQHF. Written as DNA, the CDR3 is TGTGCCAGCTCACCAGCCGGGACAGGGGACTATAGCAATCAGCCCCAGCATTTT.

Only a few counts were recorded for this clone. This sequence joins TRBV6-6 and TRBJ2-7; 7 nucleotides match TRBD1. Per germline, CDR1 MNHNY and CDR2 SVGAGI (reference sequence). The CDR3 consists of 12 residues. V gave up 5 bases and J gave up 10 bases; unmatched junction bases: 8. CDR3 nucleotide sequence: TGTGCCAGCAGTCCAGGAGACAGGGACCAGTACTTC. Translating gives CASSPGDRDQYF.

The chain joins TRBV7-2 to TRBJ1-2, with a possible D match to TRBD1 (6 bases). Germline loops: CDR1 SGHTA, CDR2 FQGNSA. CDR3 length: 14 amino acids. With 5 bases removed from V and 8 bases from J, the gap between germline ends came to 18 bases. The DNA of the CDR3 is TGTGCCAGCAGCATAAGTTCGGGGGGCGAAGGCTACACCTTC. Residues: CASSISSGGEGYTF.

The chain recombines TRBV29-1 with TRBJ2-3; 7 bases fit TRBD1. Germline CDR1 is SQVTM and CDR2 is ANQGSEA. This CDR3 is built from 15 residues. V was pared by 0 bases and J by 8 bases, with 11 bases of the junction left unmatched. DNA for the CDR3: TGCAGCGTTGAAGATCGATATGGGAGACAGGGTACGCAGTATTTT. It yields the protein CSVEDRYGRQGTQYF.

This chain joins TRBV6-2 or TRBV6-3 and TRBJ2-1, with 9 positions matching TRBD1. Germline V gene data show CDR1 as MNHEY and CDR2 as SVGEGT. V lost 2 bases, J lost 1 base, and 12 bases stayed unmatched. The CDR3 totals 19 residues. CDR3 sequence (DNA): TGTGCCAGCAGTTACCCCTCCACCCGGGACAGGGTTTCCTACAATGAGCAGTTCTTC. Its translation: CASSYPSTRDRVSYNEQFF.

The CDR3: CASSIKAGANGYTF. The CDR3 DNA follows: TGTGCCAGTAGTATCAAGGCAGGGGCCAACGGCTACACCTTC. The chain uses TRBV19 and TRBJ1-2, with TRBD1 as a possible D gene (6 bases). The CDR3 is 14 residues long. V lost 3 bases and J 8 bases, leaving 16 bases between the germline ends. The germline gives CDR1 LNHDA, CDR2 SQIVND (reference sequence).

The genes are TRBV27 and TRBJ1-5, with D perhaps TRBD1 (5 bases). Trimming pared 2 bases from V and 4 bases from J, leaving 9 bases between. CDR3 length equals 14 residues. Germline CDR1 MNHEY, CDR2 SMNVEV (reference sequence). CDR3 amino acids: CASSLGSGNQPQHF. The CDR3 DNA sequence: TGTGCCAGCAGTTTAGGGTCAGGGAATCAGCCCCAGCATTTT.

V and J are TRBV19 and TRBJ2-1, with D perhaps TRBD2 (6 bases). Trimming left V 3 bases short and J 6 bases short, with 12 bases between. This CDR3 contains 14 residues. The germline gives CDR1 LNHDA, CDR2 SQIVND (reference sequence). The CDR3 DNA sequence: TGTGCCAGTAGTATGGCACCCGGGGGCAATGAGCAGTTCTTC. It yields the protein CASSMAPGGNEQFF. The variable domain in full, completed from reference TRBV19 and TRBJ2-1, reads DGGITQSPKYLFRKEGQNVTLSCEQNLNHDAMYWYRQDPGQGLRLIYYSQIVNDFQKGDIAEGYSVSREKKESFPLTVTSAQKNPTAFYLCASSMAPGGNEQFFGPGTRLTVL.